This T cell receptor beta chain was observed in a study of identical twins. This clonotype appeared a few times. Its antigen is not known. TCRdb used MiXCR to reprocess the 5' RACE reads, holding one entry per CDR3 protein. The sample comprises a few hundred thousand distinct CDR3 sequences, about 8.1% of which are singletons, and around 2.1% rests with the top ten. Findings and caveats of the study: The conclusions drew on cross-sectional statistical analysis instead of tracking the same donors. Sequences that were beta out-of-frame showed weaker excess twin sharing.

Healthy Caucasian individuals made up all the donors. V was pared by 4 bases and J by 9 bases, with 6 bases of the junction left unmatched. CDR3 length: 15 residues. CDR1 and CDR2 (germline): SEHNR, FQNEAQ (reference sequence). In addition, the sample was reused for a study of yellow fever vaccine responses in identical twins.

The sample taken for sequencing was memory (CD45RO+) T cells sorted from blood. The chain employs TRBV7-9 and TRBJ2-1; 13 positions match TRBD2. This TCR came from a woman aged 18 to 35 in good health. The CDR3 coding sequence is TGTGCCAGCAGCTCAACTAGCGGGGGGGGTAGTGAGCAGTTCTTC. Protein product: CASSSTSGGGSEQFF.